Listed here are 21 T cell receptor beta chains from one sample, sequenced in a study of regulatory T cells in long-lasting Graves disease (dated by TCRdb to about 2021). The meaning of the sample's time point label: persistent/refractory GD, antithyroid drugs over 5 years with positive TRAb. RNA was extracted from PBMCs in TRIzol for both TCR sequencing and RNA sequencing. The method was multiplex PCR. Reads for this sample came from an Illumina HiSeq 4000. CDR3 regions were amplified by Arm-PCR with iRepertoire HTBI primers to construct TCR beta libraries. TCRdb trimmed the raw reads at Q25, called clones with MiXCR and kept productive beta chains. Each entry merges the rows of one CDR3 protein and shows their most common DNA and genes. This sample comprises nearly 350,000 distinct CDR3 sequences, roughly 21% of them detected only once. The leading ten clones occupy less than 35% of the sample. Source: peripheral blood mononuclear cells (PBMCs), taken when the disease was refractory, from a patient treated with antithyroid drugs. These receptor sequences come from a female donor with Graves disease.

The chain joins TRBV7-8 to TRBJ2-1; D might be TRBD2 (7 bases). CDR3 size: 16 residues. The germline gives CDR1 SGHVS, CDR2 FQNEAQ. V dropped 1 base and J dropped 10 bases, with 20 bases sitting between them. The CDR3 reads CASSLETRGGGYEQFF. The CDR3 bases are TGTGCCAGCAGCTTAGAGACTAGGGGGGGGGGGTACGAGCAGTTCTTC.

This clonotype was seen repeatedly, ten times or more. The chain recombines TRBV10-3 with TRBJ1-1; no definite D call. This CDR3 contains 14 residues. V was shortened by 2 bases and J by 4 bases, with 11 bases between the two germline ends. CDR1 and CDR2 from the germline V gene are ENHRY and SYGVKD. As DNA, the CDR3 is TGTGCCATCAGTGAGGGGATCGCGGCCACTGAAGCTTTCTTT. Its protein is CAISEGIAATEAFF.

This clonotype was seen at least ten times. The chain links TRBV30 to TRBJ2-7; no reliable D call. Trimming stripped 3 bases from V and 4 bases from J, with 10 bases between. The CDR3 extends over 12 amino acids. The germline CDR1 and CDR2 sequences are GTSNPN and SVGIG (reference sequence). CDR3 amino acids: CAWRGTVYEQYF. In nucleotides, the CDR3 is TGTGCCTGGAGGGGAACGGTGTACGAGCAGTACTTC.

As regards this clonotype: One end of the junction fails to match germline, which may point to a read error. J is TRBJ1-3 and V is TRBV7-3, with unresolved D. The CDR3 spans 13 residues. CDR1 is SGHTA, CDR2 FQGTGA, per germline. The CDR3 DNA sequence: TGTGCCAGCAGCTCCCGCCCTGGAAGCACCATATATTTT. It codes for CASSSRPGSTIYF.

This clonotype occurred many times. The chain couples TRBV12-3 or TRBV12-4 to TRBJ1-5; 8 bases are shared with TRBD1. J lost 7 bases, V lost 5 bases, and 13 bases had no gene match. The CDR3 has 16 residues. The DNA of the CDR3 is TGTGCCAGCAGTCCTTTGGCAGGGGGCGGGGGACAGCCCCAGCATTTT. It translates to CASSPLAGGGGQPQHF.

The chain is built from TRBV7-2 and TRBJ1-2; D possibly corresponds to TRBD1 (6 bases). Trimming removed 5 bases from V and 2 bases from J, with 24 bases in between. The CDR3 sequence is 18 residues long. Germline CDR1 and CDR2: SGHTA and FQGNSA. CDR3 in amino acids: CASSLGRGDWMPNYGYTF. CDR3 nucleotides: TGTGCCAGCAGCCTTGGCAGGGGAGACTGGATGCCCAACTATGGCTACACCTTC.

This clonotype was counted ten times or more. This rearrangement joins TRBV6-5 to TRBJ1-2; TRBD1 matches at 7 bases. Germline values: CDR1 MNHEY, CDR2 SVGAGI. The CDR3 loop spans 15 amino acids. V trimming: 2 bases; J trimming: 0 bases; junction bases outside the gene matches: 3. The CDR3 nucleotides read TGTGCCAGCAGTTACGGGACAGCATCTAACTATGGCTACACCTTC. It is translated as CASSYGTASNYGYTF.

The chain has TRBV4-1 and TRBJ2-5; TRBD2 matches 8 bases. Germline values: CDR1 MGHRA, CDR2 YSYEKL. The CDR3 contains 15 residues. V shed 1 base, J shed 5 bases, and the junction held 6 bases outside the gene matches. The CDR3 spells CASSQAGGPGETQYF. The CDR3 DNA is TGCGCCAGCAGCCAAGCGGGAGGGCCCGGTGAGACCCAGTACTTC.

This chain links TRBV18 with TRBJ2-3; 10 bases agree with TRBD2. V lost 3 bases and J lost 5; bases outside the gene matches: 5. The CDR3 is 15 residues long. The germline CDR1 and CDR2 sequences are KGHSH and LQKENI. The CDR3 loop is CASSPLAGEKDTQYF. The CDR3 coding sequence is TGTGCCAGCTCACCGCTAGCGGGAGAAAAAGATACGCAGTATTTT. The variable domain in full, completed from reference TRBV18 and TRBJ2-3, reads NAGVMQNPRHLVRRRGQEARLRCSPMKGHSHVYWYRQLPEEGLKFMVYLQKENIIDESGMPKERFSAEFPKEGPSILRIQQVVRGDSAAYFCASSPLAGEKDTQYFGPGTRLTVL.

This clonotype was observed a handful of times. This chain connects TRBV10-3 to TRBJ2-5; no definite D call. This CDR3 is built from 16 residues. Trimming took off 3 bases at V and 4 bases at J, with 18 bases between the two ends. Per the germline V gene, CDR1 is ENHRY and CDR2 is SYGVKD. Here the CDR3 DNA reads TGTGCCATCAGTGACGGTTCCCTAGGGTTGGGAGAGACCCAGTACTTC. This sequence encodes CAISDGSLGLGETQYF.

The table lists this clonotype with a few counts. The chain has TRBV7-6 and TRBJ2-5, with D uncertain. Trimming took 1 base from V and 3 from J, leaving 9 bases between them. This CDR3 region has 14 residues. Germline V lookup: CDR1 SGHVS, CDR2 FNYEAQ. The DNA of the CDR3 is TGTGCCAGCAGCTTAGGGACCAGCAAAGAGACCCAGTACTTC. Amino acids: CASSLGTSKETQYF. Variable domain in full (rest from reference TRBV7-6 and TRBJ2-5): GAGVSQSPRYKVTKRGQDVALRCDPISGHVSLYWYRQALGQGPEFLTYFNYEAQQDKSGLPNDRFSAERPEGSISTLTIQRTEQRDSAMYRCASSLGTSKETQYFGPGTRLLVL.

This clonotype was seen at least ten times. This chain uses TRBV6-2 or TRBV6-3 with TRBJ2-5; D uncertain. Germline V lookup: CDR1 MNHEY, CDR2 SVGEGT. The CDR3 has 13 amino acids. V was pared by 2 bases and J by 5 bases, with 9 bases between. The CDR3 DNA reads TGTGCCAGCAGTTACGCAGGCTACGAGACCCAGTACTTC. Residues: CASSYAGYETQYF.

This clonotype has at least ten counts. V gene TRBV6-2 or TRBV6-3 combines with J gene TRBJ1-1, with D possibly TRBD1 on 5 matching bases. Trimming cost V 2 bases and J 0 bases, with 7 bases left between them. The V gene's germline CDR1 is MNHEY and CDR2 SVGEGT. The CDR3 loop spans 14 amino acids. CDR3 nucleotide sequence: TGTGCCAGCAGTTACGGCAGGGTGAACACTGAAGCTTTCTTT. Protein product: CASSYGRVNTEAFF.

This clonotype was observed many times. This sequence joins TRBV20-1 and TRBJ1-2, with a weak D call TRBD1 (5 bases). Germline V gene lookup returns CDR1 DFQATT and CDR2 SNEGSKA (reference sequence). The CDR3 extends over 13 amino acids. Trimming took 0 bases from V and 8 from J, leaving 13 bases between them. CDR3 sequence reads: CSARDPSGLGYTF. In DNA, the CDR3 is TGCAGTGCTAGAGATCCGTCGGGGCTGGGCTACACCTTC.

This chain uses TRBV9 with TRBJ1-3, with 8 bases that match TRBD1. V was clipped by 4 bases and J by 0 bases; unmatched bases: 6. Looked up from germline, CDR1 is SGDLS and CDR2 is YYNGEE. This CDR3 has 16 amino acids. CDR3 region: CASSTGTGFSGNTIYF. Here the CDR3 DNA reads TGTGCCAGCAGCACCGGGACAGGCTTCTCTGGAAACACCATATATTTT.

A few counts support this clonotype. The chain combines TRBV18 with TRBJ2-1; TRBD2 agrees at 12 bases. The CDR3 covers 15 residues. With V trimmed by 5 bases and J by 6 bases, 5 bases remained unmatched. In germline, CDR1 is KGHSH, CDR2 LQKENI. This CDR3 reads CASSYTGLAGNEQFF. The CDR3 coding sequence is TGTGCCAGCTCATACACGGGACTAGCGGGCAATGAGCAGTTCTTC. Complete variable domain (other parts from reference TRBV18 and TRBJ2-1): NAGVMQNPRHLVRRRGQEARLRCSPMKGHSHVYWYRQLPEEGLKFMVYLQKENIIDESGMPKERFSAEFPKEGPSILRIQQVVRGDSAAYFCASSYTGLAGNEQFFGPGTRLTVL.

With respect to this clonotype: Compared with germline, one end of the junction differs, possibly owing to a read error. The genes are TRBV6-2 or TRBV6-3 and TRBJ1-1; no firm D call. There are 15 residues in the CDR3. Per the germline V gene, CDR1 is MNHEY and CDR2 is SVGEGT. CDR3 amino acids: CASSHSTVLNTEAFF. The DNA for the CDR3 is TGTGCCAGCAGTCACTCTACAGTACTGAACACTGAAGCTTTCTTT.

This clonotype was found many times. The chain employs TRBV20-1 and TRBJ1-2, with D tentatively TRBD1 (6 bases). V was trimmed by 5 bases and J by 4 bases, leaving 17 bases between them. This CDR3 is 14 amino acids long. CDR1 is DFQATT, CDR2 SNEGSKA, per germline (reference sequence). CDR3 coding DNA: TGCAGTGCTCGAAACAACAGGGTTATCTATGGCTACACCTTC. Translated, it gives CSARNNRVIYGYTF.

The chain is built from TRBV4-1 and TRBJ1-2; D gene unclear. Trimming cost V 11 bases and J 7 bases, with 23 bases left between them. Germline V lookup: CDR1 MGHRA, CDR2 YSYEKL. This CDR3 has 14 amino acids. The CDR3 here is CALGFPIPAGGYTF. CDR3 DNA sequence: TGCGCCTTAGGCTTCCCTATCCCAGCCGGTGGCTACACCTTC.

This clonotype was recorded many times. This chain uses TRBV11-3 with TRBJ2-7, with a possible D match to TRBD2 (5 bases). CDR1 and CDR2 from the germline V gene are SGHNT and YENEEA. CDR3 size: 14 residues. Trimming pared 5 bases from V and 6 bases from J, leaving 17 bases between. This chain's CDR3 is CASSARGDLGEQYF. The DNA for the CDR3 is TGTGCCAGCAGCGCACGGGGTGACCTGGGCGAGCAGTACTTC.

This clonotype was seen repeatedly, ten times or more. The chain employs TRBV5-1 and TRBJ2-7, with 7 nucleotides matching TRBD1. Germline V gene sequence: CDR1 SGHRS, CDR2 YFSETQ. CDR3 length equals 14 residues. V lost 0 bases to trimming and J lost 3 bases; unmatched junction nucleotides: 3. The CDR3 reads CASSLEGGLYEQYF. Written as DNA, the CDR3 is TGCGCCAGCAGCTTGGAAGGGGGCCTCTACGAGCAGTACTTC. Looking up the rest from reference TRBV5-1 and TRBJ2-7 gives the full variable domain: KAGVTQTPRYLIKTRGQQVTLSCSPISGHRSVSWYQQTPGQGLQFLFEYFSETQRNKGNFPGRFSGRQFSNSRSEMNVSTLELGDSALYLCASSLEGGLYEQYFGPGTRLTVT.